Below are 4 T cell receptor beta chains sequenced from a single sample in a study of shared clonotypes between healthy human individuals. TCRdb's copy holds only in-frame clones and misses some; the assay was immunoSEQ multiplex PCR. The table records about 2 million clones, about 94% of them present only once. Terminally differentiated effector memory CD45RA+ cells were left out of the naive CD8 fraction, which was CD45RO-negative and positively selected for CCR7. The sample taken for sequencing was naive CD8+ T cells sorted from blood. Source of these receptors: a man between 18 and 35 years old in good health.

The rearrangement links TRBV2 to TRBJ2-7, with D uncertain. The ends were cut back, 6 bases at V and 0 bases at J, with 18 bases in the middle. The CDR3 consists of 16 residues. Germline V lookup: CDR1 SNHLY, CDR2 FYNNEI. CDR3: CASRDSGFLYSYEQYF. The CDR3 bases are TGTGCCAGCAGGGATTCTGGGTTCCTCTACTCCTACGAGCAGTACTTC.

The V and J genes are TRBV15 and TRBJ2-2; TRBD1 aligns across 8 bases. V gave up 3 bases and J gave up 4 bases; unmatched junction bases: 4. The germline gives CDR1 LNHNV, CDR2 YYDKDF (reference sequence). This CDR3 has 15 amino acids. The CDR3 spells CATSRGQAPTGELFF. In DNA form, the CDR3 reads TGTGCCACCAGCAGGGGACAGGCGCCCACCGGGGAGCTGTTTTTT.

CDR3 in amino acids: CASSPPQGMGPEAFF. DNA of the CDR3: TGTGCCAGCAGCCCCCCCCAGGGAATGGGTCCTGAAGCTTTCTTT. The chain joins TRBV7-9 to TRBJ1-1, with D possibly being TRBD1 (5 bases). Germline lookup yields CDR1 SEHNR and CDR2 FQNEAQ (reference sequence). Trimming left V 5 bases short and J 6 bases short, with 19 bases between. The CDR3 totals 15 residues.

CDR3 sequence: CASSVGLVGTEAFF. CDR3 bases: TGCGCCAGCAGTGTAGGACTGGTGGGTACTGAAGCTTTCTTT. The chain couples TRBV10-2 to TRBJ1-1; D is ambiguous. Germline values: CDR1 WSHSY, CDR2 SAAADI. The CDR3 is made up of 14 amino acids. The V end was cut by 4 bases, the J end by 5 bases, with 14 bases between.